This T cell receptor (beta chain) is drawn from a study of blood T cell repertoires in COVID-19. The CDR3 has 17 residues. With 4 bases removed from V and 5 bases from J, the gap between germline ends came to 21 bases. Germline V gene lookup returns CDR1 ENHRY and CDR2 SYGVKD. Only in-frame clones appear in the TCRdb table, and some are missing; sequencing was by immunoSEQ multiplex PCR. The sample gives tens of thousands of clones, roughly 80% of which show up once; 5% to 7% is in the top ten. V gene TRBV10-3 combines with J gene TRBJ2-1; D is perhaps TRBD1 (6 bases). The source is a man aged 50 or older with active COVID-19. Sequenced: peripheral blood. This chain's CDR3 is CAISAVSRQGPNNEQFF. The CDR3 nucleotides read TGTGCCATCAGTGCAGTGTCGAGGCAGGGGCCAAACAATGAGCAGTTCTTC.